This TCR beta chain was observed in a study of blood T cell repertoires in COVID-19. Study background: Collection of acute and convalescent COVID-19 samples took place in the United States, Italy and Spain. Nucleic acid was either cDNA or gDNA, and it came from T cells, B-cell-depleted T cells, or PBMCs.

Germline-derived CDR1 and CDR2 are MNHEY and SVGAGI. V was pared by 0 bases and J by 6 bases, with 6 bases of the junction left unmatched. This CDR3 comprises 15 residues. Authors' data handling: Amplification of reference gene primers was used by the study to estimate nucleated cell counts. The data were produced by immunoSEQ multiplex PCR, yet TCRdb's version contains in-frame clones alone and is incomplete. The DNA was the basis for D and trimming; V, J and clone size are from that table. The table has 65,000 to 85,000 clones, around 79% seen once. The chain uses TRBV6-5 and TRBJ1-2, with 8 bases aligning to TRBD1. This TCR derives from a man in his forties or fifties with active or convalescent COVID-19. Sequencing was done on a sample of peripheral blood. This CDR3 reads CASSYSRDRMNGYTF. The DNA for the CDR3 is TGTGCCAGCAGTTACTCCCGGGACAGGATGAATGGCTACACCTTC.